The 14 T cell receptor beta chains below were found in one sample sequenced in a study of immune characterization of retroperitoneal liposarcoma. One entry per CDR3 protein results from TCRdb running MiXCR on the PCR reads. Of 10,000 or so distinct CDR3 sequences in the sample, around 30% are singletons; the top ten hold less than 10%. Sequenced sample: tumor tissue. All receptors come from a male donor with retroperitoneal liposarcoma.

This chain uses TRBV27 with TRBJ2-3, with unresolved D. The germline gives CDR1 MNHEY, CDR2 SMNVEV (reference sequence). V shed 4 bases and J shed 3 bases, with 5 bases lying between them. The CDR3 is 12 residues long. For the CDR3, the DNA is TGTGCCAGCAGTTCCTTTACAGATACGCAGTATTTT. Translation: CASSSFTDTQYF.

V usage is TRBV7-6 and J usage is TRBJ2-1; 11 bases are shared with TRBD2. With the DNA end fitting TRBJ2-7 better, the J assignment may be wrong. The germline V gene has CDR1 SGHVS and CDR2 FNYEAQ. The CDR3 consists of 16 residues. CDR3 DNA sequence: TGTGCCAGCAGCTCCGGGACTAGCGGCGCTGGCTACGAGCAGTACTTC. Translating gives CASSSGTSGAGYEQYF.

This clonotype is labeled medium-sized. This chain connects TRBV6-1 to TRBJ2-7; D is tentatively TRBD1 or TRBD2 (5 bases each). Trimming cost V 5 bases and J 3 bases, with 14 bases left between them. Germline V CDR1 and CDR2: MNHNS, SASEGT. This CDR3 comprises 14 residues. CDR3 loop: CASSHRDGDYEQYF. CDR3 sequence (DNA): TGTGCCAGCAGTCACCGGGACGGGGACTACGAGCAGTACTTC.

The chain's CDR3 is CASSSGIRTEAFF. Written as DNA, the CDR3 is TGTGCCAGCAGCTCAGGGATTCGCACTGAAGCTTTCTTT. The genes are TRBV27 and TRBJ1-1; the D gene is possibly TRBD1 (5 bases). Germline V gives CDR1 MNHEY, CDR2 SMNVEV (reference sequence). The CDR3 totals 13 residues. The ends were cut back, 6 bases at V and 4 bases at J, with 12 bases in the middle.

V is TRBV27 and J is TRBJ2-1, with 13 bases lining up with TRBD2. Germline-derived CDR1 and CDR2 are MNHEY and SMNVEV (reference sequence). With 10 bases clipped from V and 5 bases from J, the junction kept 8 bases outside the gene matches. The CDR3 extends over 15 amino acids. CDR3 sequence: CATGLGTSGDNEQFF. In DNA form, the CDR3 reads TGTGCCACCGGACTTGGGACTAGCGGGGACAATGAGCAGTTCTTC.

The chain links TRBV12-3 or TRBV12-4 to TRBJ2-7; 13 bases map to TRBD2. The ends lost 5 bases at V and 4 bases at J; junction bases unmatched: 8. CDR3 length equals 16 residues. CDR3 amino acids: CASSLGLAGAMYEQYF. The CDR3 DNA reads TGTGCCAGCAGTCTTGGACTAGCGGGAGCAATGTACGAGCAGTACTTC.

This chain uses TRBV12-3 or TRBV12-4 with TRBJ2-6, with D tentatively TRBD1 (6 bases). V lost 5 bases and J 3 bases, leaving 14 bases between the germline ends. The CDR3 loop spans 16 amino acids. CDR3 DNA sequence: TGTGCCAGCAGTAGCACGAACAGGGATGGGGCCAACGTCCTGACTTTC. Protein product: CASSSTNRDGANVLTF.

The table lists this clonotype with a few counts. The rearrangement links TRBV11-1 to TRBJ1-4; D not resolved. V lost 2 bases and J lost 8, with 12 bases in between. This CDR3 contains 14 residues. Germline CDR1 reads SGHAT; CDR2 reads FQDESV (reference sequence). CDR3 sequence (DNA): TGTGCCAGCAGCTTAACAGCGGTGGGAGAAAAACTGTTTTTT. As protein: CASSLTAVGEKLFF.

The V and J genes are TRBV6-4 and TRBJ2-3; 10 bases are shared with TRBD2. This CDR3 is built from 15 residues. In germline, CDR1 is MRHNA, CDR2 SNTAGT. Trimming cost V 0 bases and J 4 bases; bases outside gene matches: 1. CDR3: CASSDSSGGPDTQYF. The CDR3 nucleotides read TGTGCCAGCAGTGACTCTAGCGGGGGGCCAGATACGCAGTATTTT.

This clonotype qualifies as medium-sized. The chain has TRBV6-1 and TRBJ2-1; no clear D gene. Germline CDR1 MNHNS, CDR2 SASEGT. CDR3 length: 14 amino acids. V gave up 1 base and J gave up 10 bases, with 14 bases separating them. CDR3 amino acids: CASSEEYGTYEQFF. CDR3 nucleotides: TGTGCCAGCAGTGAAGAGTACGGAACCTACGAGCAGTTCTTC.

As for this clonotype: A clone one base away is much larger, so this may be a read error. It is likely a read error, because the conserved phenylalanine at the end of the CDR3 is missing. The chain recombines TRBV7-6 with TRBJ2-1; D uncertain. CDR3 length: 13 residues. V was cut by 5 bases and J by 10 bases, with 15 bases left in between. The germline V gene has CDR1 SGHVS and CDR2 FNYEAQ. CDR3 DNA sequence: TGTGCCAGCAGCACCCCGGCCCGCCTCGAGCAGTTCTGC. Encoded protein: CASSTPARLEQFC.

As to this clonotype: In this CDR3 the conserved last residue, phenylalanine or tryptophan, is missing, so a read error is likely. The limits of the CDR3 on the DNA are not certain, so only TCRdb's listed CDR3 is given. The chain employs TRBV7-2 and TRBJ2-7; the listed D gene, TRBD2, was not tested against the DNA. The CDR3 has 14 residues if both end residues are counted. Germline V gene sequence: CDR1 SGHTA, CDR2 FQGNSA. This chain's CDR3 is CASSFSGSTYEQFA.

In this sample, this clonotype turned up a few times. V and J are TRBV11-3 and TRBJ2-1; tentative D call: TRBD1 (6 bases). The last part of the DNA fits TRBJ2-7 better; the J call may be wrong. Per the germline V gene, CDR1 is SGHNT and CDR2 is YENEEA. The CDR3 runs to 14 residues. CDR3 loop: CASSLPTGRTEQYF. CDR3 bases: TGTGCCAGCAGCTTACCCACAGGGCGCACCGAGCAGTACTTC.

This sequence joins TRBV12-3 or TRBV12-4 and TRBJ2-1, with 7 positions matching TRBD1. V gave up 6 bases and J gave up 4 bases; unmatched junction bases: 3. This CDR3 comprises 13 residues. The CDR3: CASRMGQYNEQFF. The CDR3 DNA sequence: TGTGCCAGCAGGATGGGACAGTACAATGAGCAGTTCTTC.